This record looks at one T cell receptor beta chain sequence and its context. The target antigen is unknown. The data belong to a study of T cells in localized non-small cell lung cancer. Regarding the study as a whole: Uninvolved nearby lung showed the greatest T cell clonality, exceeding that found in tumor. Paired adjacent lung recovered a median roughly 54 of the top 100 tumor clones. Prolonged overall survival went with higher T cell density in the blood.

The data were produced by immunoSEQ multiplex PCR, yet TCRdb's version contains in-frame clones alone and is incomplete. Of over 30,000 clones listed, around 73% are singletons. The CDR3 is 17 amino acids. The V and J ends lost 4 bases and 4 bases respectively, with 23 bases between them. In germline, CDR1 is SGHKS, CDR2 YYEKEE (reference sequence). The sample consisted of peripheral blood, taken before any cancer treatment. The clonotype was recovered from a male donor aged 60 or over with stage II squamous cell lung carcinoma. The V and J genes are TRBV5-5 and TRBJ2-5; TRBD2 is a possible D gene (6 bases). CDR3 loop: CASSQEANAAGGETQYF. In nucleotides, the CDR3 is TGTGCCAGCAGCCAAGAAGCGAATGCAGCGGGCGGAGAGACCCAGTACTTC.